This T cell receptor (beta chain) is drawn from a study of identical twins. Trimming removed 1 base at V and 2 bases at J, with 8 bases between. This CDR3 spans 14 amino acids. Germline V gives CDR1 LNHNV, CDR2 YYDKDF (reference sequence). This clonotype was counted between two and nine times. TCRdb redid the calling of the 5' RACE reads with MiXCR, one entry per CDR3 protein. The sample holds some 500,000 distinct CDR3 sequences; around 15% are singletons and the top ten take about 1%. A further study also used this sample, focusing on yellow fever vaccine responses in identical twins.

The chain links TRBV15 to TRBJ2-5; D gene uncertain. The sample comprised CD4+ T cells sorted from blood. The sequence derives from a woman between 18 and 29 years old in good health. CDR3 nucleotide sequence: TGTGCCACCAGCAGAGGTGACGAGCAAGAGACCCAGTACTTC. Amino acid sequence: CATSRGDEQETQYF.